The TCR beta chain described here comes from a study of T cells in Graves' hyperthyroidism and ophthalmopathy (dated by TCRdb to between 2019 and 2020). At the level of the whole study: Peripheral blood samples were taken at the time of initial diagnosis, prior to any treatment. Prospective prediction of ophthalmopathy was tested in an independent validation cohort of 18 to 20 hyperthyroidism patients and 17 patients who later progressed to ophthalmopathy. Thyroid tissue and blood T-cell repertoires from six Graves' hyperthyroidism patients were also compared in the study. Once sampling was done, hyperthyroidism patients were given methimazole at a starting dose of 30 mg daily, whereas ophthalmopathy patients were given high-dose intravenous methylprednisolone. For training and testing, the 95 to 100 patients in the discovery cohort were randomly divided in a 7:3 ratio. The paper reports TCR Vbeta CDR3 sequencing of about 140 peripheral blood samples: over 40 ophthalmopathy, fewer than 80 hyperthyroidism and around 17 progressor patients. A discovery cohort of about 95 patients, approximately 44 with Graves' ophthalmopathy and about 60 with stable Graves' hyperthyroidism, was used to find distinguishing TCR V-J signatures.

In the germline V gene, CDR1 corresponds to MGHDK and CDR2 to SYGVNS. The trim is 7 bases for V and 6 bases for J, with a gap of 10 bases between the germline ends. The CDR3 measures 11 amino acids from cysteine to phenylalanine. Only the CDR3 DNA stays, 33 bases, in frame from base 1. In the ophthalmopathy patients, disease was moderately to severely active, with a Clinical Activity Score of 3 or more, a NOSPECS grade of 4 or more, and a duration of less than 3 months. The study excluded patients with uncontrolled infections, other autoimmune diseases, pregnancy or lactation. Clinical symptoms, serum thyroxine and TRAb, thyroid ultrasound, and orbital computed tomography formed the basis for the diagnoses. PBMCs were isolated from 10 ml of fresh peripheral blood by Ficoll-Paque density gradient centrifugation. Total RNA was extracted using Trizol reagent, and RNA quality was assessed on an Agilent 2100 Bioanalyzer.

The research as a whole found: In validation, the model predicted progression to ophthalmopathy a median of approximately 6.6 months before onset, with roughly 68% sensitivity and just under 75% specificity. Most expanded thyroid clonotypes (frequency above 0.001) were also detected in blood, suggesting blood repertoires may reflect thyroid immune responses. No statistical method was used to fix the sample size in advance, and group allocation was not hidden from the investigators. A 13 V-J signature model separated ophthalmopathy from stable hyperthyroidism, with 87.88% sensitivity and 81.08% specificity in cross-validation and 80%/75% in testing.

The TCR beta CDR3 regions were amplified from the RNA transcripts. For the first round of RT-PCR on the TCR CDR3, the HTBI primer set was used together with the Qiagen OneStep RT-PCR kit. Libraries were constructed in a second round of multiplex PCR, after which size selection and purification were carried out. Sequencing of the libraries was done on an Illumina HiSeq2000 using paired-end 100 bp reads. As for the authors' bioinformatics: Raw data were processed with SOAPnuke, discarding reads with adapters, uncalled bases, mean Phred below 15, or no exact constant-primer or identifier match. COPE v1.2.5 was used to merge the high-quality paired reads, and each unique nucleotide sequence was defined as a clonotype. MiTCR v1.1 was used to align clonotypes to the IMGT TRBV, TRBD and TRBJ reference segments. Analysis was restricted to V-J combinations with a frequency above 0.0001, which covered about 99% of repertoires. The TCS score was defined as the ratio of F50 (clonal expansion) to E x V (chaos), calculated using BLOSUM62-based TCRdist between CDR3 peptides within each V-J. Welch's t-statistics and random forest reduced roughly 530 V-J features to 10 to 15, which were used in a naive Bayes classifier (R e1071). The public reads were reanalyzed by TCRdb: fastp trimming at Q25, MiXCR alignment, in-frame beta chains only. Merged by CDR3 protein, the rows form single entries marked with the most common genes and DNA. The authors' filters were not applied to this entry. The sample table lists about 410,000 distinct CDR3 sequences, over 12% of them with a count of one. The top ten clonotypes cover 13% of the sample.

Regarding this clonotype: Its antigen is still unknown. No much larger clonotype is one base removed from it; base qualities were not supplied.

The clonotype comes from a man aged 18 to 30 with Graves' ophthalmopathy. Sequencing was carried out using blood. The chain is encoded by TRBV25-1 joined to TRBJ2-7; the D gene is unclear. The DNA sequence is TGTGCCAGCAACCTATGGGGCGAGCAGTACTTC. This sequence encodes CASNLWGEQYF.